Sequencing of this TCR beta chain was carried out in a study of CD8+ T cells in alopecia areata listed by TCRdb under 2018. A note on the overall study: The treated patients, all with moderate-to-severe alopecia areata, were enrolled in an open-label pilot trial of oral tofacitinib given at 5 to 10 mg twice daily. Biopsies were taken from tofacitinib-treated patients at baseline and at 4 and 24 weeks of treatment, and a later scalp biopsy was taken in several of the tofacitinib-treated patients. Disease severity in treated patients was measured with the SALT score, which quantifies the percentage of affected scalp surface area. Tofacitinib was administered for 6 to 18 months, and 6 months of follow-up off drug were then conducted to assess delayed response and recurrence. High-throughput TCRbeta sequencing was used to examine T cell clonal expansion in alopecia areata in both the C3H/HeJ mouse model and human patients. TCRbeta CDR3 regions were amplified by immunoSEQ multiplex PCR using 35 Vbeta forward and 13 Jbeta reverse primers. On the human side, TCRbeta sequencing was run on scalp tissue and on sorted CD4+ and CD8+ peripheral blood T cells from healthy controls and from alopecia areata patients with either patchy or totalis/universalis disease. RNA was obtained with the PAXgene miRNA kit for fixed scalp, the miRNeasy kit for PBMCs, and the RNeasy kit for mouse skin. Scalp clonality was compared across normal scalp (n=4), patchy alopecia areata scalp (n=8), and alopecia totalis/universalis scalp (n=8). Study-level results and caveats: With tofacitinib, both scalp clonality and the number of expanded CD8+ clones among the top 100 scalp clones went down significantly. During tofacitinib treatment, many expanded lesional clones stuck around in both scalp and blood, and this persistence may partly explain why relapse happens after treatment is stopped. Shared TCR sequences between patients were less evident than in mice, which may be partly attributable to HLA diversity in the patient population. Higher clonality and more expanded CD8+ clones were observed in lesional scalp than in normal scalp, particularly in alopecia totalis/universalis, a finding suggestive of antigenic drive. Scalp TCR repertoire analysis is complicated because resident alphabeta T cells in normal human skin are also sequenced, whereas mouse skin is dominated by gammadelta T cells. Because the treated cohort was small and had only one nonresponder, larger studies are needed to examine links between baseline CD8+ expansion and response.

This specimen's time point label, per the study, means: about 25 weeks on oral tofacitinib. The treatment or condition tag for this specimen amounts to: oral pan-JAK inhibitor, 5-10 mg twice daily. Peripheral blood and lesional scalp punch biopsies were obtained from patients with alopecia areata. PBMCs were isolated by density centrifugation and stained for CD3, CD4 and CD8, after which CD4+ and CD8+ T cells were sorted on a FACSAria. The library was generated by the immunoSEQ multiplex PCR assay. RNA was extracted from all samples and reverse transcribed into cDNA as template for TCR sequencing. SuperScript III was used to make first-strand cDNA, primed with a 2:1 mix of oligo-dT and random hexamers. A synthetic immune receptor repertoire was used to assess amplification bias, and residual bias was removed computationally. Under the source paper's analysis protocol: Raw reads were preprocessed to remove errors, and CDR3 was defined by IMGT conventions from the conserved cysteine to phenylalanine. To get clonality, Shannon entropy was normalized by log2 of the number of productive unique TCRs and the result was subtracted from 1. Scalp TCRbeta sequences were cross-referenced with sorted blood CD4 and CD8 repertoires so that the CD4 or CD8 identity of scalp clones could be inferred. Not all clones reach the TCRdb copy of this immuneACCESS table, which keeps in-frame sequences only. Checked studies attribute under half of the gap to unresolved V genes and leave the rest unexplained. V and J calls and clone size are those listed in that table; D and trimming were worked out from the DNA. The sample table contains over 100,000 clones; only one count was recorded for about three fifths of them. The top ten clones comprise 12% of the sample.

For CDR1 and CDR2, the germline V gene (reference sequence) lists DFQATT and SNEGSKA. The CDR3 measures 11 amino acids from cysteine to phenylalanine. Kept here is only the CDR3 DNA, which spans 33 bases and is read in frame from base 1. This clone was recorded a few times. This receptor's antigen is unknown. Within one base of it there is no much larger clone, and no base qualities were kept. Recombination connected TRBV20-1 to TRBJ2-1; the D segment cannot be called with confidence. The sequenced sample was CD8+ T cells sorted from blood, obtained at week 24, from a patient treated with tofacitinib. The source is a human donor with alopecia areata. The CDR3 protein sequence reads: CSPESYNEQFF. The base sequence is TGCAGCCCCGAATCCTACAATGAGCAGTTCTTC.